These 19 T cell receptor beta chains share one sample of origin, sequenced in a study of human T cells and chemical hapten exposure. Time point reported: patch test 2, 6 weeks after DPC sensitization. Treatment reported: therapeutic diphenylcyclopropenone sensitization with weekly scalp DPC. The template was total RNA from unfractionated whole blood. TCRdb passed the RACE reads through MiXCR, listing each CDR3 protein once. This table holds 35,000 to 50,000 distinct CDR3 sequences, 9.5% to 10% found once. The sequences come from whole blood, collected in connection with sensitization to the hapten diphenylcyclopropenone (DPC). These receptors all come from a woman in her 30s with alopecia areata. Some clones in this sample may be carry-over from other donors' samples.

This clonotype has more than one count but fewer than ten. V usage is TRBV4-2 and J usage is TRBJ2-1; no firm D call. There are 12 residues in the CDR3. Trimming took 5 bases from V and 4 from J, leaving 6 bases between them. Germline V CDR1 and CDR2: LGHNA, YNFKEQ. CDR3 amino acids: CASSLGYNEQFF. The CDR3 DNA sequence: TGTGCCAGCAGCTTGGGGTACAATGAGCAGTTCTTC.

The rearrangement uses TRBV7-3 and TRBJ2-3, with D unclear. This CDR3 is built from 14 residues. Looked up from germline, CDR1 is SGHTA and CDR2 is FQGTGA. V gave up 0 bases and J gave up 2 bases, with 6 bases separating them. CDR3 in DNA: TGTGCCAGCAGCTTAACGCTCCTCACAGATACGCAGTATTTT. Amino acid sequence: CASSLTLLTDTQYF.

This chain joins TRBV6-2 or TRBV6-3 and TRBJ2-7; 9 bases map to TRBD2. The CDR3 length is 16 residues. Looked up from germline, CDR1 is MNHEY and CDR2 is SVGEGT. The J segment lost 3 bases and the V segment lost 7 bases, leaving 13 bases of the junction unmatched. The CDR3 bases are TGTGCCAGCACCCCCAGGTTTGAGCGGGAGGTCTACGAGCAGTACTTC. Amino acid sequence: CASTPRFEREVYEQYF.

Only a few counts were recorded for this clonotype. The chain uses TRBV28 and TRBJ1-1; D call uncertain. V lost 3 bases and J 8 bases, leaving 13 bases between the germline ends. This CDR3 has 13 amino acids. Germline V gives CDR1 MDHEN, CDR2 SYDVKM. CDR3 DNA: TGTGCCAGCAGTTTGGGTACAAAAGTCGAAGCTTTCTTT. Encoded protein: CASSLGTKVEAFF.

This clonotype was detected a few times. V usage is TRBV10-3 and J usage is TRBJ2-5, with D maybe TRBD2 (5 bases). Per germline, CDR1 ENHRY and CDR2 SYGVKD. V was shortened by 5 bases and J by 2 bases, with 9 bases between the two germline ends. The CDR3 sequence is 13 residues long. The CDR3 loop is CAISLALQETQYF. The CDR3 DNA follows: TGTGCCATCAGTTTAGCGTTACAAGAGACCCAGTACTTC.

For this clonotype: The junction departs from germline at one end; a sequencing error may be responsible. The chain recombines TRBV29-1 with TRBJ2-3; maybe TRBD1 (5 bases). The CDR3 runs to 13 residues. Germline loops: CDR1 SQVTM, CDR2 ANQGSEA. CDR3 coding DNA: TGCAGCCCCCGGGCGTGGCCCACAGGTACGCAGTATTTT. It yields the protein CSPRAWPTGTQYF.

In its sample, this clonotype was seen many times. This sequence joins TRBV4-3 and TRBJ2-5, with 13 bases identical to TRBD2. The V gene end was trimmed by 3 bases and the J gene end by 0 bases; junction bases not matched to a gene: 1. Germline V gene lookup returns CDR1 LGHNA and CDR2 YSLEER. This CDR3 spans 16 amino acids. The CDR3 coding sequence is TGCGCCAGCAGCCACGGACTAGCGGGGGACCAAGAGACCCAGTACTTC. Translation gives CASSHGLAGDQETQYF.

This clonotype was seen more than once but under ten times. This chain joins TRBV6-1 and TRBJ1-5; D ambiguous. V gave up 1 base and J gave up 0 bases, with 7 bases separating them. CDR1 and CDR2 from the germline V gene are MNHNS and SASEGT. The CDR3 has 15 residues. The DNA of the CDR3 is TGTGCCAGCAGTGAAGTGGGTTATAGCAATCAGCCCCAGCATTTT. It codes for CASSEVGYSNQPQHF.

This clonotype appeared many times. The V and J genes are TRBV7-2 and TRBJ2-3; TRBD1 matches at 7 bases. The CDR3 length is 12 residues. The V gene's germline CDR1 is SGHTA and CDR2 FQGNSA. Losses at the gene ends were 6 bases for V and 6 bases for J; bases not matched to a gene: 3. The chain's CDR3 is CASSSRGDTQYF. The CDR3 DNA is TGTGCCAGCAGTTCCAGGGGGGATACGCAGTATTTT.

V and J are TRBV6-5 and TRBJ1-2; 8 positions agree with TRBD1. With 4 bases clipped from V and 8 bases from J, the junction kept 6 bases outside the gene matches. This CDR3 spans 13 amino acids. The V gene's germline CDR1 is MNHEY and CDR2 SVGAGI. CDR3 amino acids: CASSSGTGRGYTF. In DNA, the CDR3 is TGTGCCAGCAGTTCGGGGACAGGCCGGGGCTACACCTTC.

There are many counts of this clonotype. The V and J genes are TRBV4-1 and TRBJ1-5; D is unresolved. CDR3 size: 14 residues. Deletions cut 1 base from V and 7 bases from J, with 11 bases between. Germline CDR1 reads MGHRA; CDR2 reads YSYEKL. This chain's CDR3 is CASSQVLVGQPQHF. CDR3 nucleotide sequence: TGCGCCAGCAGCCAAGTTCTTGTAGGGCAGCCCCAGCATTTT.

The CDR3 protein is CASTGDTQYF. The CDR3 coding sequence is TGTGCCAGCACGGGGGATACGCAGTATTTT. The V and J genes are TRBV19 and TRBJ2-3; tentatively, D is TRBD2 (5 bases). The CDR3 spans 10 residues. The germline gives CDR1 LNHDA, CDR2 SQIVND (reference sequence). The V end lost 9 bases, the J end lost 6 bases, and 7 bases lay between the germline ends.

A few counts support this clonotype. The chain uses TRBV5-5 and TRBJ1-1; the D is unclear. With 1 base removed from V and 6 bases from J, the gap between germline ends came to 16 bases. The CDR3 is 15 amino acids. Germline CDR1 and CDR2: SGHKS and YYEKEE (reference sequence). DNA of the CDR3: TGTGCCAGCAGCTTGAAAGAAGGGAGCAACGCTGAAGCTTTCTTT. It yields the protein CASSLKEGSNAEAFF.

In its sample, this clonotype was seen many times. This chain uses TRBV7-2 with TRBJ1-1, with 9 bases aligning to TRBD1. The V segment lost 6 bases and the J segment 7 bases; nucleotides outside the gene matches: 9. CDR1 and CDR2 (germline): SGHTA, FQGNSA. This CDR3 has 14 residues. CDR3 protein: CASSQRTGEGEAFF. DNA for the CDR3: TGTGCCAGCAGTCAAAGGACAGGGGAAGGTGAAGCTTTCTTT.

This clonotype was detected many times. The J gene is TRBJ2-1, the V gene TRBV7-9; D not certain. The CDR3 is 12 residues long. V shed 3 bases and J shed 13 bases, with 13 bases lying between them. In germline, CDR1 is SEHNR, CDR2 FQNEAQ (reference sequence). The CDR3 region is CASSFGFADQFF. In DNA, the CDR3 is TGTGCCAGCAGCTTTGGGTTTGCTGATCAGTTCTTC. Full variable domain (remainder filled in from reference TRBV7-9 and TRBJ2-1): DTGVSQNPRHKITKRGQNVTFRCDPISEHNRLYWYRQTLGQGPEFLTYFQNEAQLEKSRLLSDRFSAERPKGSFSTLEIQRTEQGDSAMYLCASSFGFADQFFGPGTRLTVL.

This clonotype was observed at least ten times. The chain is built from TRBV5-1 and TRBJ1-3, with D unclear. The germline V gene encodes CDR1 SGHRS and CDR2 YFSETQ. The CDR3 is 14 amino acids. V was clipped by 2 bases and J by 0 bases, with 6 bases between them. The CDR3 reads CASSFGTSGNTIYF. The CDR3 region has the DNA TGCGCCAGCAGCTTCGGCACCTCTGGAAACACCATATATTTT.

The chain combines TRBV28 with TRBJ2-7; 9 bases are shared with TRBD2. Germline assignment: CDR1 MDHEN and CDR2 SYDVKM. The CDR3 length is 15 residues. V shed 0 bases and J 4 bases; nucleotides not matched to a gene: 4. The CDR3 DNA follows: TGTGCCAGCAGTTTATGGGGGACTAGCCGGTACGAGCAGTACTTC. Amino acid sequence: CASSLWGTSRYEQYF. Using reference TRBV28 and TRBJ2-7 for the parts outside the CDR3, the full variable domain is DVKVTQSSRYLVKRTGEKVFLECVQDMDHENMFWYRQDPGLGLRLIYFSYDVKMKEKGDIPEGYSVSREKKERFSLILESASTNQTSMYLCASSLWGTSRYEQYFGPGTRLTVT.

Of note for this clonotype: A junction boundary mismatches the germline segment, possibly from a read error. The V gene is TRBV2, the J gene TRBJ2-3; D possibly corresponds to TRBD2 (5 bases). This CDR3 contains 14 residues. Germline CDR1 is SNHLY and CDR2 is FYNNEI. In nucleotides, the CDR3 is TGTGCCAGCAGTAATAGCGCTAGCAAAGATACGCAGTATTTT. Protein: CASSNSASKDTQYF.

This chain uses TRBV4-3 with TRBJ2-5; D might be TRBD1 (5 bases). The CDR3 has 15 residues. The germline V gene encodes CDR1 LGHNA and CDR2 YSLEER. Deletions cut 1 base from V and 2 bases from J, with 11 bases between. The CDR3 bases are TGCGCCAGCAGCCAAGGGGCAGGGAAACAAGAGACCCAGTACTTC. This translates into CASSQGAGKQETQYF.